This T cell receptor beta chain was documented in a study of glioma-infiltrating T cells (dated by TCRdb to about 2016). About the full investigation: The study sequenced TCR alpha- and beta-chain repertoires from glioma tissue, from non-neoplastic brain tissue and from matched peripheral blood mononuclear cells. The paired cohort comprised three low-grade glioma patients, 7 or 8 primary glioblastoma patients and three non-glioma patients contributing non-neoplastic brain tissue. To measure divergence between tissue and blood T-cell populations, each tissue-infiltrating repertoire was compared with the peripheral blood repertoire of the same patient.

The investigation overall reported the following: Very few CDR3 sequences were shared between tissue and blood, attributed to high CDR3 diversity and limited sampling. VJ-independent divergence between tissue and blood was below expectation in non-neoplastic patients but above expectation in all gliomas, especially low-grade gliomas. Group comparisons rested on small numbers: three non-neoplastic, three low-grade glioma and eight glioblastoma patients.

This clonotype was observed at least ten times. Its antigen has not been determined. The sample holds no much larger clone one base away, and base qualities are not on file. The iRepertoire nested amplicon-rescue multiplex PCR (arm-PCR) platform was used to amplify TCR alpha and beta CDR3 regions from RNA. The input for one-step reverse transcription and amplification was 100-400 ng of either tissue mRNA or PBMC total RNA. After bead purification, a secondary multiplex PCR added Illumina adapters, and libraries were gel-purified between 200 and 400 bp. Libraries carried internal 6-nucleotide barcodes used for demultiplexing. Libraries were sequenced on an Illumina MiSeq with 2x220 or 2x250 nucleotide paired-end reads. The original pipeline was this. FLASH 1.2.11 was used to merge paired reads, and BWA-MEM then aligned the reads to the GRCh37 human genome before TRA and TRB reads were extracted. V and J assignment used an IMGT-derived reference of cassette sequences and CDR3 motifs that included pseudogenes. Reads were translated in three frames, and productive CDR3s were defined as those with a C...FGXG motif and no stop codons. A clonotype was defined as a unique combination of a V-J cassette pair and a CDR3 amino acid sequence. Filtering of reads was based on Hamming distance, with the threshold set by the sequence error rate of each sample in mapped regions. TCRdb reran the public reads through fastp at Q25 and MiXCR, keeping productive beta chains. Rows with a matching CDR3 protein are joined into one entry that keeps the most common DNA and genes. TCRdb's processing, not the study's, gives the V and J calls here. The sample profile shows approximately 90,000 distinct CDR3 sequences; approximately 22% of them were found once. The biggest ten clones account for over 5.5% of the sample.

This TCR was recovered from a human donor with low-grade glioma or glioblastoma, undergoing nonglioma brain surgery, or in good health (not recorded which). Source material: glioma tissue, nonneoplastic brain tissue, or PBMCs (not recorded which).

The DNA sequence reads TGTGCCAGCAGGGGAGGACAGGGCTCCTACAATGAGCAGTTCTTC. Protein translation: CASRGGQGSYNEQFF. The chain links TRBV7-2 with TRBJ2-1, and 8 bases in between align with TRBD1. The CDR3 contains 15 residues, cysteine and phenylalanine counted. The DNA shown is the 45-base CDR3, in frame from base 1. The germline V gene gives CDR1 as SGHTA and CDR2 as FQGNSA. V is pruned by 6 bases and J by 0 bases, leaving 4 bases of the junction without a gene match.